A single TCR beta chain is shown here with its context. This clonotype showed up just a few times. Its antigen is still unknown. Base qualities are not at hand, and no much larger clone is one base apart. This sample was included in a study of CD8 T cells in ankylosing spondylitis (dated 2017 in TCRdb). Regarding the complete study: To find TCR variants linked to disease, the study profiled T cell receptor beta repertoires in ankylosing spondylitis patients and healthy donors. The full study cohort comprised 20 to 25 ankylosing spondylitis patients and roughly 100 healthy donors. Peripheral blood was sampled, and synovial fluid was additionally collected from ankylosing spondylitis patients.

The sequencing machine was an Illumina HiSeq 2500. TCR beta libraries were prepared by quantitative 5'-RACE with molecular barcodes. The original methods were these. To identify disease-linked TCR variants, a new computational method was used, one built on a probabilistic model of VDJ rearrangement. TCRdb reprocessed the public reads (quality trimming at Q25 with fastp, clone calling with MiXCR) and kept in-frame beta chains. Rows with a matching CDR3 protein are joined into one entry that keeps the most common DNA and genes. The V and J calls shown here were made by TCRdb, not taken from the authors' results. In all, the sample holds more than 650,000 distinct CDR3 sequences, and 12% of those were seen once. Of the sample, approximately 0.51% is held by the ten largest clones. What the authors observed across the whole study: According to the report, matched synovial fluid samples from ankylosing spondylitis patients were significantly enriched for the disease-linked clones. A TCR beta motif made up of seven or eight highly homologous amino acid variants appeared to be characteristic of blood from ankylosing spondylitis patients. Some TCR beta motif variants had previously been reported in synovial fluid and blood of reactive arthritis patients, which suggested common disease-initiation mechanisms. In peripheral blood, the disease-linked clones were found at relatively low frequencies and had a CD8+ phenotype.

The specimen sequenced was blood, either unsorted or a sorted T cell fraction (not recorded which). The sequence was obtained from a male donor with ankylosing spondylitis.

In nucleotides, the sequence is TGTGCCAGCAGCCCCGAATTGGGGCAGCGGGCCTTCAAAAACATTCAGTACTTC. This translates into CASSPELGQRAFKNIQYF. The rearrangement joined TRBV11-2 to TRBJ2-4, with a tentative D gene TRBD2 over 6 matching bases. V drops 5 bases and J drops 3 bases, leaving 23 bases in between. In the germline V gene, CDR1 corresponds to SGHAT and CDR2 to FQNNGV. The CDR3 spans 18 residues, from the cysteine through the phenylalanine. The retained sequence is limited to the CDR3, 54 bases, with the frame set at the first base.